The 6 T cell receptor beta chains reported below all come from one sample, sequenced in a study of blood T cell repertoires in COVID-19. The table came from immunoSEQ multiplex PCR; TCRdb's copy has only in-frame clones and leaves some out. This table has a few hundred thousand clones, roughly four fifths appearing once. The sample comprised peripheral blood. These receptor sequences come from a human donor with acute or convalescent COVID-19. The donor label of this sample is uncertain.

The chain carries TRBV15 and TRBJ1-1; 7 nucleotides match TRBD1. V lost 1 base to trimming and J lost 3 bases; unmatched junction nucleotides: 5. The CDR3 sequence is 15 residues long. Germline V gives CDR1 LNHNV, CDR2 YYDKDF (reference sequence). The CDR3 DNA sequence: TGTGCCACCAGCAGAGGCTCAGGGGGATACACTGAAGCTTTCTTT. The encoded protein is CATSRGSGGYTEAFF.

The rearrangement links TRBV5-5 to TRBJ1-1, with D possibly being TRBD1 (5 bases). Germline CDR1 reads SGHKS; CDR2 reads YYEKEE (reference sequence). The CDR3 sequence is 14 residues long. V gave up 0 bases and J gave up 4 bases, with 10 bases separating them. Written as DNA, the CDR3 is TGTGCCAGCAGCTTGGTTGGGGGAGGCACTGAAGCTTTCTTT. The encoded protein is CASSLVGGGTEAFF. Using reference TRBV5-5 and TRBJ1-1 for the parts outside the CDR3, the full variable domain is DAGVTQSPTHLIKTRGQQVTLRCSPISGHKSVSWYQQVLGQGPQFIFQYYEKEERGRGNFPDRFSARQFPNYSSELNVNALLLGDSALYLCASSLVGGGTEAFFGQGTRLTVV.

V gene TRBV9 combines with J gene TRBJ2-3; 12 bases are a match to TRBD2. The CDR3 has 16 residues. Losses at the gene ends were 3 bases for V and 4 bases for J; bases not matched to a gene: 6. Germline assignment: CDR1 SGDLS and CDR2 YYNGEE. For the CDR3, the DNA is TGTGCCAGCAGCGGGACTAGCGGGATAGGGGCAGATACGCAGTATTTT. Encoded protein: CASSGTSGIGADTQYF.

This clone was detected only once. This chain connects TRBV7-2 to TRBJ2-2; tentatively, D is TRBD2 (6 bases). Trimming pared 5 bases from V and 5 bases from J, leaving 15 bases between. The CDR3 consists of 15 residues. Germline V lookup: CDR1 SGHTA, CDR2 FQGNSA. For the CDR3, the DNA is TGTGCCAGCAGCCCAACCGGGACTCTAACCGGGGAGCTGTTTTTT. As protein: CASSPTGTLTGELFF.

V gene TRBV19 combines with J gene TRBJ2-7, with 12 bases aligning to TRBD2. Unmatched junction bases numbered 7, after V lost 5 bases and J lost 5 bases. The CDR3 runs 15 residues. CDR1 is LNHDA, CDR2 SQIVND, per germline (reference sequence). Here the CDR3 DNA reads TGTGCCAGTAGTCCAACTAGCGGGAGGTTCCACGAGCAGTACTTC. It specifies CASSPTSGRFHEQYF. Together with reference TRBV19 and TRBJ2-7, the CDR3 gives the full variable domain: DGGITQSPKYLFRKEGQNVTLSCEQNLNHDAMYWYRQDPGQGLRLIYYSQIVNDFQKGDIAEGYSVSREKKESFPLTVTSAQKNPTAFYLCASSPTSGRFHEQYFGPGTRLTVT.

The chain combines TRBV2 with TRBJ1-2; TRBD1 is a possible D gene (5 bases). Per the germline V gene, CDR1 is SNHLY and CDR2 is FYNNEI. This CDR3 spans 13 amino acids. The V end was cut by 3 bases, the J end by 4 bases, with 9 bases between. CDR3 sequence reads: CASSDRGLYGYTF. In DNA, the CDR3 is TGTGCCAGCAGTGACCGGGGACTCTATGGCTACACCTTC.